This T cell receptor (beta chain) was found in a study of blood T cell repertoires in COVID-19. Overall study context: Samples taken during acute and convalescent COVID-19 were collected in the United States, Italy and Spain. Sources were T cells, B-cell-depleted T cells, or PBMCs; the material itself was cDNA or gDNA.

Here immunoSEQ multiplex PCR was the method, and the copy in TCRdb shows in-frame clones only, minus some. The table shows some 260,000 clones, with 80% to 90% occurring only once. This CDR3 comprises 14 residues. Trimming removed 4 bases from V and 5 bases from J; junction bases left unmatched: 6. Germline V lookup: CDR1 SNHLY, CDR2 FYNNEI. The cohort comprised adults aged about 18 to 89 years residing in under 30 US areas. Participant-given clinical history determined each cohort assignment. This TCR came from a man aged 30-40 years with acute COVID-19. Sequenced input: PBMCs or T cells enriched from blood (not recorded which). This rearrangement joins TRBV2 to TRBJ1-1; TRBD1 matches at 8 bases. CDR3 nucleotide sequence: TGTGCCAGCAGTGGGCAGGGGGCCGGTACTGAAGCTTTCTTT. Its protein is CASSGQGAGTEAFF.